This TCR beta chain was sequenced for a study of technical replicates of blood from a few donors. Germline V gene sequence: CDR1 SGHAT, CDR2 FQNNGV. Unmatched junction bases numbered 8, after V lost 5 bases and J lost 7 bases. This CDR3 comprises 15 residues. Profiled with immunoSEQ multiplex PCR; TCRdb holds only in-frame clones, not every one. This sample carries about 83,000 clones, 92% of them seen once, and the ten largest clones take more than 0.25%. This TCR was recovered from a human donor in good health. This rearrangement joins TRBV11-2 to TRBJ2-4; 10 bases are shared with TRBD2. The sequenced sample was T cells isolated from PBMCs. CDR3 protein: CASSPLAGEGNIQYF. As DNA, the CDR3 is TGTGCCAGCAGCCCCCTAGCGGGAGAGGGTAACATTCAGTACTTC.